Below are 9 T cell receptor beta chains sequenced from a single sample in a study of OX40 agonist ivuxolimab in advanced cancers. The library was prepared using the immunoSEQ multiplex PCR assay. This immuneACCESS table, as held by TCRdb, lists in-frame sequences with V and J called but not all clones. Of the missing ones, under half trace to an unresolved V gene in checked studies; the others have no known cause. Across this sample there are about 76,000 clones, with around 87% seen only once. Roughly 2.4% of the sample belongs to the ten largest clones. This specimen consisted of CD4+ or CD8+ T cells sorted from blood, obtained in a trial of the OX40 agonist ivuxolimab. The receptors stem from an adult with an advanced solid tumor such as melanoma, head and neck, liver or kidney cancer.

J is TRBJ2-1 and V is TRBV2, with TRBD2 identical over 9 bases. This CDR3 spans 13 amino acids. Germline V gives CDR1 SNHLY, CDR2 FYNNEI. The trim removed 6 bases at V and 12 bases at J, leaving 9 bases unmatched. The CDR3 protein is CASRDSGGPWQFF. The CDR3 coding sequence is TGTGCCAGCAGAGATAGCGGGGGCCCCTGGCAGTTCTTC.

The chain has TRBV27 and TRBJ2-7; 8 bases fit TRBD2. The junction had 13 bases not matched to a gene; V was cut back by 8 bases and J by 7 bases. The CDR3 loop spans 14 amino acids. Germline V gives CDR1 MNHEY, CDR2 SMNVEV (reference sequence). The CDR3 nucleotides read TGTGCCAGCGCTCGTCGGGGGGGAGCTGGGGAGCAGTACGTC. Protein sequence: CASARRGGAGEQYV.

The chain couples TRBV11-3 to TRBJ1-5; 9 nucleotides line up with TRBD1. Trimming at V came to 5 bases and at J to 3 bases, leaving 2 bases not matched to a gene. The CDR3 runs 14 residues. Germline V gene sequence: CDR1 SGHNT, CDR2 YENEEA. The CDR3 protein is CASSGQGYNQPQHF. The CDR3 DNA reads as TGTGCCAGCAGCGGACAGGGGTACAATCAGCCCCAGCATTTT.

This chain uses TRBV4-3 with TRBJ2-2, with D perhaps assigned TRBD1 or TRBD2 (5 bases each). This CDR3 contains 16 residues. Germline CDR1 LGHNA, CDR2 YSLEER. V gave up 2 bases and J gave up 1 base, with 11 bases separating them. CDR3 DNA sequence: TGCGCCAGCAGCCAACACGGGGACGGGAACACCGGGGAGCTGTTTTTT. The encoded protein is CASSQHGDGNTGELFF.

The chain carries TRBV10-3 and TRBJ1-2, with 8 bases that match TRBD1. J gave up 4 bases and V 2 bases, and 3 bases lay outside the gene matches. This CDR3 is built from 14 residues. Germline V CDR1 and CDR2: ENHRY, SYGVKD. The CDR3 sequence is CAISEEGQVYGYTF. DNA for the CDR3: TGTGCCATCAGTGAGGAGGGACAGGTCTATGGCTACACCTTC.

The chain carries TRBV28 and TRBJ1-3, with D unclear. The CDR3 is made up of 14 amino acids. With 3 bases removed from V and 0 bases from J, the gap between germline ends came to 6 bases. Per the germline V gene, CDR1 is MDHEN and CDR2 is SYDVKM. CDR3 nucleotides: TGTGCCAGCAGTTTCAGCGTCTCTGGAAACACCATATATTTT. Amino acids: CASSFSVSGNTIYF.

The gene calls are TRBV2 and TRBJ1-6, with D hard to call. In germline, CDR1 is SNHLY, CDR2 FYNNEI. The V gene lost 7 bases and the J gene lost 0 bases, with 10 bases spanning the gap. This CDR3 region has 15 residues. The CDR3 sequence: CASISASSYNSPLHF. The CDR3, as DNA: TGTGCCAGCATTTCAGCGAGCTCCTATAATTCACCCCTCCACTTT.

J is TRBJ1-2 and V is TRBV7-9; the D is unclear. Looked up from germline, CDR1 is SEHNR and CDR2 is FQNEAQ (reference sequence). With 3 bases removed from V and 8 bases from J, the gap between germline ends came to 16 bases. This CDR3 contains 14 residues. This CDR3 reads CASSFMPHPGGYTF. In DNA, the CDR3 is TGTGCCAGCAGCTTTATGCCCCACCCCGGGGGCTACACCTTC.

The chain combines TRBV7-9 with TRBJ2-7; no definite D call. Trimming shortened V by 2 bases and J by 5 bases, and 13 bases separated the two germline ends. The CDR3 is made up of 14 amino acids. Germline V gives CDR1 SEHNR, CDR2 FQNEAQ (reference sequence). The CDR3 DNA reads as TGTGCCAGCAGCTTACACACACTCCCTCACGAGCAGTACTTC. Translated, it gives CASSLHTLPHEQYF.